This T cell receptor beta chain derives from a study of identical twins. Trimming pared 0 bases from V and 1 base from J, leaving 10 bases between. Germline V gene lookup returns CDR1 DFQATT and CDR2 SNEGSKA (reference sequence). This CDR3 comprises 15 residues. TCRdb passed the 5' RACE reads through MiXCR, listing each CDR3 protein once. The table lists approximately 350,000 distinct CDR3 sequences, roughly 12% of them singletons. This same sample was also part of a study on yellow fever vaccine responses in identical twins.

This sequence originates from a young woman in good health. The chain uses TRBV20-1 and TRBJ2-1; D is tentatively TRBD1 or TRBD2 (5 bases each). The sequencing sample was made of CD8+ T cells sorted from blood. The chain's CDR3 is CSARDRGLSYNEQFF. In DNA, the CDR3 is TGCAGTGCTAGAGATCGGGGCTTATCCTACAATGAGCAGTTCTTC.